The 7 T cell receptor beta chains reported below all come from one sample, sequenced in a study of shared clonotypes between healthy human individuals. The method was immunoSEQ multiplex PCR; TCRdb's version includes in-frame clones alone and lacks a portion of them. This table has about 470,000 clones, around 79% appearing once. Material for sequencing was PBMCs. These receptor sequences come from a woman in her thirties or forties in good health. Some clones in this sample may be carry-over from other donors' samples.

Ten or more counts support this clone. V and J are TRBV9 and TRBJ2-5; 7 bases map to TRBD2. V gave up 4 bases and J gave up 0 bases; unmatched junction bases: 3. Per the germline V gene, CDR1 is SGDLS and CDR2 is YYNGEE. The CDR3 has 14 amino acids. Here the CDR3 DNA reads TGTGCCAGCAGCCAAACTAGCGACCAAGAGACCCAGTACTTC. Its translation: CASSQTSDQETQYF. The whole variable domain, remainder taken from reference TRBV9 and TRBJ2-5, is DSGVTQTPKHLITATGQRVTLRCSPRSGDLSVYWYQQSLDQGLQFLIQYYNGEERAKGNILERFSAQQFPDLHSELNLSSLELGDSALYFCASSQTSDQETQYFGPGTRLLVL.

This clone was found once. V and J are TRBV19 and TRBJ2-7; 8 positions match TRBD1. The germline CDR1 and CDR2 sequences are LNHDA and SQIVND (reference sequence). The J segment lost 3 bases and the V segment lost 4 bases, leaving 5 bases of the junction unmatched. The CDR3 totals 14 residues. The CDR3 sequence: CASSTRQGHYEQYF. The CDR3 bases are TGTGCCAGTAGTACCCGACAGGGGCACTACGAGCAGTACTTC.

This clone was counted between two and nine times. The V gene is TRBV28, the J gene TRBJ2-4; perhaps TRBD1 as D (6 bases). V shed 5 bases and J shed 6 bases, with 8 bases lying between them. Germline V gene data show CDR1 as MDHEN and CDR2 as SYDVKM. This CDR3 is 12 amino acids long. The CDR3 spells CASSIQGNIQYF. The CDR3 DNA follows: TGTGCCAGCAGTATACAGGGAAACATTCAGTACTTC.

The V call is TRBV28, the J call TRBJ1-5, with 8 bases lining up with TRBD1. The CDR3 sequence is 15 residues long. The germline gives CDR1 MDHEN, CDR2 SYDVKM. V trimming: 4 bases; J trimming: 7 bases; junction bases outside the gene matches: 9. As DNA, the CDR3 is TGTGCCAGCAGTTCTTCCGGGACAGGTTTACAGCCCCAGCATTTT. Its protein product is CASSSSGTGLQPQHF.

The V and J genes are TRBV9 and TRBJ2-3; TRBD1 matches at 7 bases. Germline CDR1 reads SGDLS; CDR2 reads YYNGEE. Unmatched junction bases numbered 1, after V lost 3 bases and J lost 0 bases. The CDR3 contains 14 residues. The CDR3 DNA reads as TGTGCCAGCAGCGCGGGACAGAGCACAGATACGCAGTATTTT. Amino acid sequence: CASSAGQSTDTQYF.

The chain couples TRBV6-1 to TRBJ2-3, with 8 bases fitting TRBD2. The germline gives CDR1 MNHNS, CDR2 SASEGT. The CDR3 length is 13 residues. J gave up 4 bases and V 7 bases, and 4 bases lay outside the gene matches. DNA of the CDR3: TGTGCCAGCATTCTAGCGGGTCCAGATACGCAGTATTTT. Its translation is CASILAGPDTQYF.

The chain is built from TRBV6-1 and TRBJ1-1; D gene unclear. The CDR3 covers 14 residues. The germline V and J ends were trimmed by 7 bases and 4 bases, with 16 bases remaining between them. Germline V gene sequence: CDR1 MNHNS, CDR2 SASEGT. The DNA for the CDR3 is TGTGCCAGCAAATTGGGTGTAACGGGCACTGAAGCTTTCTTT. Translation: CASKLGVTGTEAFF.